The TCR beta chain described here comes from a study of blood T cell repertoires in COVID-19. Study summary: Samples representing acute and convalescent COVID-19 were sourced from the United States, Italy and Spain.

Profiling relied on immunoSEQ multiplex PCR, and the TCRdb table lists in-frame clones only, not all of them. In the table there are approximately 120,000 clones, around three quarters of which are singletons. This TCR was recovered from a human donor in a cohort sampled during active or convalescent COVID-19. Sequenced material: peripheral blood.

DNA for the CDR3: TGTGCCAGCAATACAGATTATGGCTACACCTTC. Its protein product is CASNTDYGYTF. The genes are TRBV6-6 and TRBJ1-2; D remains unclear. Germline CDR1 MNHNY, CDR2 SVGAGI (reference sequence). V lost 7 bases and J lost 5, with 8 bases in between. The CDR3 totals 11 residues.